Listed below are T cell receptor beta chains from one sample, sequenced in a study of graft-versus-host responses after intestinal transplantation. Only in-frame clones appear in the TCRdb table, and some are missing; sequencing was by immunoSEQ multiplex PCR. Of about 110,000 clones in the sample, roughly 86% were seen once. These receptors are not linked to any known antigen. The sequencing here drew on unstimulated CD4+ T cells sorted from spleen or lymph node cells, taken before transplant. These receptors originate from a human donor who was the organ donor for an intestinal transplant. Both conserved end residues are part of each CDR3. Each record gives: J gene, CDR3 length, D gene, V gene, CDR3 DNA, CDR3 protein. A D gene is named only where the DNA matches it firmly.

J gene: TRBJ2-7; CDR3 length: 16; D gene: .; V gene: TRBV11-3; CDR3 DNA: TGTGCCAGCAGCTTAGCCGACGGAGTTCTATTCTACGAGCAGTACTTC; CDR3 protein: CASSLADGVLFYEQYF
J gene: TRBJ1-2; CDR3 length: 14; D gene: TRBD1; V gene: TRBV7-9; CDR3 DNA: TGTGCCAGCAGCCGGGACAGGGGTCCTTATGGCTACACCTTC; CDR3 protein: CASSRDRGPYGYTF
J gene: TRBJ2-7; CDR3 length: 13; D gene: .; V gene: TRBV7-3; CDR3 DNA: TGTGCCAGCAGCCTGACTCAGGACCACGAGCAGTACTTC; CDR3 protein: CASSLTQDHEQYF
J gene: TRBJ1-2; CDR3 length: 13; D gene: TRBD1; V gene: TRBV18; CDR3 DNA: TGTGCCAGCTCACCAGCAGGGGGCCGTGGCTACACCTTC; CDR3 protein: CASSPAGGRGYTF
J gene: TRBJ2-7; CDR3 length: 15; D gene: TRBD2; V gene: TRBV11-3; CDR3 DNA: TGTGCCAGCAGCTTAGCTAGCGGGAGTACCTACGAGCAGTACTTC; CDR3 protein: CASSLASGSTYEQYF
J gene: TRBJ2-3; CDR3 length: 14; D gene: .; V gene: TRBV7-2; CDR3 DNA: TGTGCCAGCAGCTTAAGAAGCAATACAGATACGCAGTATTTT; CDR3 protein: CASSLRSNTDTQYF
J gene: TRBJ1-1; CDR3 length: 15; D gene: TRBD1; V gene: TRBV6-5; CDR3 DNA: TGTGCCAGCAGACCACAGACAGGGCTGAACACTGAAGCTTTCTTT; CDR3 protein: CASRPQTGLNTEAFF
J gene: TRBJ2-5; CDR3 length: 16; D gene: TRBD2; V gene: TRBV2; CDR3 DNA: TGTGCCAGCAGGGGGACTAGCGGGAGTGTAGGAGAGACCCAGTACTTC; CDR3 protein: CASRGTSGSVGETQYF
J gene: TRBJ2-3; CDR3 length: 14; D gene: TRBD1; V gene: TRBV5-1; CDR3 DNA: TGCGCCAGCAGGAGAGCAGGGGGAATAGATACGCAGTATTTT; CDR3 protein: CASRRAGGIDTQYF
J gene: TRBJ1-6; CDR3 length: 15; D gene: .; V gene: TRBV5-1; CDR3 DNA: TGCGCCAGCAGCTTGATAAGCTCCTATAATTCACCCCTCCACTTT; CDR3 protein: CASSLISSYNSPLHF
J gene: TRBJ2-1; CDR3 length: 11; D gene: .; V gene: TRBV11-2; CDR3 DNA: TGTGCCAGCAGCTCGAAGCAGGAGCAGTTCTTC; CDR3 protein: CASSSKQEQFF
J gene: TRBJ1-5; CDR3 length: 15; D gene: TRBD1; V gene: TRBV5-1; CDR3 DNA: TGCGCCAGCAGCTTGGGGGGGACAGAGAATCAGCCCCAGCATTTT; CDR3 protein: CASSLGGTENQPQHF
J gene: TRBJ2-7; CDR3 length: 12; D gene: .; V gene: TRBV21-1; CDR3 DNA: TGTGCCAGCAGCAATCAGCCCTACGAGCAGTACTTC; CDR3 protein: CASSNQPYEQYF
J gene: TRBJ1-3; CDR3 length: 17; D gene: .; V gene: TRBV10-3; CDR3 DNA: TGTGCCTCGTCGGCGGGAGTCGGGGCATTTGCTGGAAACACCATATATTTT; CDR3 protein: CASSAGVGAFAGNTIYF
J gene: TRBJ2-3; CDR3 length: 15; D gene: TRBD2; V gene: TRBV14; CDR3 DNA: TGTGCCAGCAGCCAGGGACTACCCCTCACAGATACGCAGTATTTT; CDR3 protein: CASSQGLPLTDTQYF
J gene: TRBJ1-1; CDR3 length: 14; D gene: .; V gene: TRBV11-2; CDR3 DNA: TGTGCCAGCAGCTATCAAGGGTTGGGGACTGAAGCTTTCTTT; CDR3 protein: CASSYQGLGTEAFF